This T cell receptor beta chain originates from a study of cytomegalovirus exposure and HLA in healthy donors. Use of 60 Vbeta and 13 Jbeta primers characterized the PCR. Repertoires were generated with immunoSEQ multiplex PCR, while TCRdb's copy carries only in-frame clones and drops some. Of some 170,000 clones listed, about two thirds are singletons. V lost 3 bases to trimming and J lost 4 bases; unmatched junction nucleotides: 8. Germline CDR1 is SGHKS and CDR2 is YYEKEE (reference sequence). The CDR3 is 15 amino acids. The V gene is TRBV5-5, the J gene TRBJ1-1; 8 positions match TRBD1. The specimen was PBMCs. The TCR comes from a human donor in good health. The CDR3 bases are TGTGCCAGCAGCTATCAACAGGGGGGTGCCACTGAAGCTTTCTTT. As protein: CASSYQQGGATEAFF.